Listed here are 21 T cell receptor beta chains from one sample, sequenced in a study of cytotoxic CD8 clonotypes in ibrutinib-treated CLL. Produced via immunoSEQ multiplex PCR; TCRdb's table is partial and in-frame only. The sample carries 40,000 to 55,000 clones, over 80% recorded once. The sequences come from PBMCs, collected after 24 months of ibrutinib treatment. All receptors derive from a human donor with chronic lymphocytic leukemia.

The genes are TRBV10-1 and TRBJ2-5, with D possibly being TRBD2 (7 bases). CDR1 is WNHNN and CDR2 is SYGVQD in the germline V gene (reference sequence). The CDR3 is made up of 14 amino acids. V was cut by 4 bases and J by 7 bases, with 16 bases left in between. This chain's CDR3 is CASSAGGGSGTQYF. CDR3 bases: TGCGCCAGCAGTGCAGGCGGGGGCTCGGGGACCCAGTACTTC.

This clone was detected once. The rearrangement links TRBV7-8 to TRBJ2-5, with D possibly being TRBD1 (6 bases). The CDR3 covers 14 residues. Between the trimmed V and J ends, which lost 1 base and 1 base, there was a span of 7 bases. Germline values: CDR1 SGHVS, CDR2 FQNEAQ. CDR3 loop: CASSLGTVQETQYF. CDR3 nucleotide sequence: TGTGCCAGCAGCTTAGGGACAGTCCAAGAGACCCAGTACTTC.

The V call is TRBV7-9, the J call TRBJ1-2; 7 bases are shared with TRBD1. CDR3 size: 15 residues. V was clipped by 5 bases and J by 7 bases; unmatched bases: 13. Per germline, CDR1 SEHNR and CDR2 FQNEAQ (reference sequence). The CDR3 sequence: CASSPRDSGKPGYTF. DNA of the CDR3: TGTGCCAGCAGCCCCAGGGACAGTGGGAAACCTGGCTACACCTTC.

The chain recombines TRBV29-1 with TRBJ1-5, with 7 bases matching TRBD1. The germline gives CDR1 SQVTM, CDR2 ANQGSEA. The CDR3 is 14 amino acids. J was trimmed by 2 bases and V by 6 bases; bases with no gene match: 7. The CDR3 protein is CSVAQGDGNQPQHF. In DNA form, the CDR3 reads TGCAGCGTGGCTCAGGGGGATGGCAATCAGCCCCAGCATTTT.

This chain uses TRBV6-6 with TRBJ2-7, with 14 bases identical to TRBD2. The CDR3 extends over 15 amino acids. Germline trimming cut 6 bases from V and 4 bases from J; bases unmatched to any gene: 5. Germline V gene data show CDR1 as MNHNY and CDR2 as SVGAGI (reference sequence). The CDR3 bases are TGTGCCAGCAGCTCCGGACTAGCGGGAGGTTACGAGCAGTACTTC. It yields the protein CASSSGLAGGYEQYF.

The rearrangement uses TRBV9 and TRBJ2-1; weak D call: TRBD2 (5 bases). CDR3 length: 18 residues. Trimming removed 4 bases at V and 3 bases at J, with 23 bases between. Per germline, CDR1 SGDLS and CDR2 YYNGEE. This CDR3 is CASSPRFTSGEFYNEQFF. CDR3 coding DNA: TGTGCCAGCAGCCCCCGATTTACCAGCGGAGAATTCTACAATGAGCAGTTCTTC.

The chain combines TRBV2 with TRBJ2-6; D ambiguous. The CDR3 is made up of 15 amino acids. The V and J ends lost 7 bases and 4 bases respectively, with 14 bases between them. Germline CDR1 SNHLY, CDR2 FYNNEI. CDR3 coding DNA: TGTGCCAGCAAAGGCCGCTCAGCGGGGGCCAACGTCCTGACTTTC. Translating it yields CASKGRSAGANVLTF.

The genes are TRBV5-4 and TRBJ2-3, with D perhaps matching TRBD1 or TRBD2 (5 bases each). CDR3 length: 15 amino acids. Trimming shortened V by 0 bases and J by 2 bases, and 10 bases separated the two germline ends. In germline, CDR1 is SGHNT, CDR2 YYREEE (reference sequence). The CDR3 loop is CASSLGDRPTDTQYF. DNA of the CDR3: TGTGCCAGCAGCTTGGGGGACCGACCCACAGATACGCAGTATTTT.

The CDR3 spells CASNDRVGEAFF. The CDR3, as DNA: TGTGCCAGCAACGACAGGGTCGGGGAAGCTTTCTTT. The chain is built from TRBV6-5 and TRBJ1-1, with 7 bases fitting TRBD1. The germline V gene encodes CDR1 MNHEY and CDR2 SVGAGI. V dropped 7 bases and J dropped 8; count of bases not matched to a gene: 7. There are 12 residues in the CDR3.

The chain recombines TRBV6-6 with TRBJ2-1; 8 nucleotides align to TRBD2. The germline V gene encodes CDR1 MNHNY and CDR2 SVGAGI (reference sequence). Trimming cost V 5 bases and J 3 bases; bases outside gene matches: 9. This CDR3 comprises 16 residues. DNA of the CDR3: TGTGCCAGCAGTAAAGAAACTAGCGGCCTCTACAATGAGCAGTTCTTC. This encodes CASSKETSGLYNEQFF.

The chain employs TRBV7-9 and TRBJ1-4; 8 positions match TRBD1. From germline, CDR1 is SEHNR and CDR2 FQNEAQ (reference sequence). The junction had 9 bases not matched to a gene; V was cut back by 5 bases and J by 7 bases. The CDR3 covers 15 residues. The CDR3 protein is CASSESTGGSEKLFF. The CDR3 nucleotides are TGTGCCAGCAGCGAGAGTACAGGGGGGTCTGAAAAACTGTTTTTT.

The genes are TRBV28 and TRBJ2-5; maybe TRBD2 (5 bases). The germline CDR1 and CDR2 sequences are MDHEN and SYDVKM. V was clipped by 4 bases and J by 5 bases, with 11 bases between them. The CDR3 has 13 amino acids. The CDR3 protein is CASSYYPGETQYF. Written as DNA, the CDR3 is TGTGCCAGCAGTTATTATCCGGGGGAGACCCAGTACTTC.

V is TRBV25-1 and J is TRBJ1-2, with D uncertain. The germline CDR1 and CDR2 sequences are MGHDK and SYGVNS. CDR3 length: 11 residues. Deletions cut 7 bases from V and 3 bases from J, with 6 bases between. The CDR3 loop reads CASTDDYGYTF. DNA of the CDR3: TGTGCCAGCACTGACGACTATGGCTACACCTTC.

The chain employs TRBV2 and TRBJ2-7; TRBD2 might be the D (5 bases). The CDR3 is made up of 11 amino acids. V lost 8 bases and J lost 5, with 10 bases in between. CDR1 is SNHLY, CDR2 FYNNEI, per germline. The CDR3 sequence: CASRGLNEQYF. CDR3 nucleotides: TGTGCCAGCCGAGGGTTGAACGAGCAGTACTTC.

This clone has only one observation. The J gene is TRBJ2-7, the V gene TRBV9; 9 nucleotides agree with TRBD1. The germline V gene encodes CDR1 SGDLS and CDR2 YYNGEE. V shed 1 base and J 2 bases; nucleotides not matched to a gene: 7. This CDR3 contains 16 residues. The CDR3: CASSVTAGTGPYEQYF. The DNA for the CDR3 is TGTGCCAGCAGCGTAACCGCCGGGACAGGGCCCTACGAGCAGTACTTC. The full variable domain, completed using reference TRBV9 and TRBJ2-7, is DSGVTQTPKHLITATGQRVTLRCSPRSGDLSVYWYQQSLDQGLQFLIQYYNGEERAKGNILERFSAQQFPDLHSELNLSSLELGDSALYFCASSVTAGTGPYEQYFGPGTRLTVT.

The V gene is TRBV5-6, the J gene TRBJ1-2; D is possibly TRBD1 (5 bases). CDR1 and CDR2 (germline): SGHDT, YYEEEE. The CDR3 runs to 15 residues. V was shortened by 0 bases and J by 5 bases, with 14 bases between the two germline ends. CDR3 loop: CASSLEGAVSYGYTF. CDR3 coding DNA: TGTGCCAGCAGCTTGGAAGGGGCCGTTTCGTATGGCTACACCTTC.

This clone was recorded a few times. V is TRBV30 and J is TRBJ1-1, with TRBD1 matching 8 bases. V was pared by 1 base and J by 5 bases, with 9 bases of the junction left unmatched. This CDR3 region has 15 residues. Per germline, CDR1 GTSNPN and CDR2 SVGIG (reference sequence). Here the CDR3 reads CAWSDRTGRKTEAFF. The CDR3 region has the DNA TGTGCCTGGAGTGACCGGACAGGGCGAAAGACTGAAGCTTTCTTT.

This rearrangement joins TRBV20-1 to TRBJ2-5; D is ambiguous. Germline V gives CDR1 DFQATT, CDR2 SNEGSKA (reference sequence). V lost 3 bases, J lost 3 bases, and 5 bases lay in between. This CDR3 has 11 amino acids. DNA for the CDR3: TGCAGTGCTAGTCATAAAGAGACCCAGTACTTC. Residues: CSASHKETQYF.

This chain uses TRBV5-6 with TRBJ2-3; D is unresolved. The CDR3 loop spans 11 amino acids. The V end lost 4 bases, the J end lost 2 bases, and 2 bases lay between the germline ends. Germline V gene data show CDR1 as SGHDT and CDR2 as YYEEEE. This chain's CDR3 is CASSLTDTQYF. CDR3 in DNA: TGTGCCAGCAGCCTCACAGATACGCAGTATTTT.

This clone was observed a handful of times. The chain links TRBV5-1 to TRBJ2-7, with unresolved D. V lost 4 bases and J 2 bases, leaving 13 bases between the germline ends. The CDR3 covers 14 residues. CDR1 is SGHRS and CDR2 is YFSETQ in the germline V gene. The CDR3 spells CASSQALGPYEQYF. In DNA form, the CDR3 reads TGCGCCAGCAGCCAAGCTCTAGGGCCCTACGAGCAGTACTTC.

CDR3 region: CASSLRSLAGGLSTDTQYF. The CDR3 region has the DNA TGTGCCAGCAGCTTAAGAAGTCTAGCGGGAGGGTTGAGCACAGATACGCAGTATTTT. The chain has TRBV7-2 and TRBJ2-3, with 12 bases aligning to TRBD2. Germline V gene lookup returns CDR1 SGHTA and CDR2 FQGNSA. The CDR3 runs to 19 residues. The ends lost 2 bases at V and 0 bases at J; junction bases unmatched: 9.